A single sample gave rise to the 18 T cell receptor beta chains below, sequenced in a study of PD-L1 blockade in urothelial cancer. Time point indicated: peripheral blood 6 weeks after treatment start. TCRdb keeps only in-frame clones here, not all; method: immunoSEQ multiplex PCR. The sample has about 50,000 clones; more than 75% are singletons. The sequences come from PBMCs, collected around atezolizumab (anti-PD-L1) treatment. The receptors shown here come from a man aged 55-75 years with urothelial cancer.

This clone was picked up one time. The V and J genes are TRBV5-1 and TRBJ2-3; tentatively, D is TRBD1 (5 bases). Germline V gives CDR1 SGHRS, CDR2 YFSETQ. Trimming removed 0 bases at V and 4 bases at J, with 6 bases between. The CDR3 length is 13 residues. In DNA form, the CDR3 reads TGCGCCAGCAGCTTGGGGGGCGCAGATACGCAGTATTTT. Encoded protein: CASSLGGADTQYF.

This rearrangement joins TRBV28 to TRBJ2-7; D uncertain. The V and J ends lost 2 bases and 2 bases respectively, with 4 bases between them. The germline V gene encodes CDR1 MDHEN and CDR2 SYDVKM. The CDR3 consists of 12 residues. The CDR3 DNA reads as TGTGCCAGCAGTTTACAGGCCTACGAGCAGTACTTC. Residues: CASSLQAYEQYF.

This clone was observed a handful of times. This chain uses TRBV10-3 with TRBJ1-2; maybe TRBD1 (5 bases). Germline loops: CDR1 ENHRY, CDR2 SYGVKD. This CDR3 has 12 residues. V was shortened by 4 bases and J by 10 bases, with 13 bases between the two germline ends. CDR3 DNA: TGTGCCATCAGTGGAATATTACAGGCCTACACCTTC. Amino acid sequence: CAISGILQAYTF.

This clone was counted a single time. This chain uses TRBV5-6 with TRBJ2-5; TRBD2 matches 13 bases. Germline-derived CDR1 and CDR2 are SGHDT and YYEEEE. J lost 4 bases, V lost 3 bases, and 3 bases had no gene match. The CDR3 contains 15 residues. The CDR3 spells CASSSLAGGLETQYF. CDR3 DNA sequence: TGTGCCAGCAGCTCACTAGCGGGGGGGCTAGAGACCCAGTACTTC.

The chain is built from TRBV19 and TRBJ2-7; the D gene is possibly TRBD2 (5 bases). V was clipped by 4 bases and J by 0 bases, with 16 bases between them. The CDR3 has 16 amino acids. Looked up from germline, CDR1 is LNHDA and CDR2 is SQIVND (reference sequence). The CDR3 loop reads CASSTPGKVGSYEQYF. CDR3 nucleotide sequence: TGTGCCAGTAGTACTCCCGGGAAAGTAGGCTCCTACGAGCAGTACTTC.

This clone was counted a single time. The V and J genes are TRBV15 and TRBJ2-4; D might be TRBD2 (6 bases). Germline CDR1 and CDR2: LNHNV and YYDKDF (reference sequence). There are 15 residues in the CDR3. V lost 3 bases to trimming and J lost 2 bases, with 11 bases between them. The CDR3 spells CATSSSGVTKNIQYF. The CDR3 bases are TGTGCCACCAGCAGTAGCGGAGTAACCAAAAACATTCAGTACTTC.

The V call is TRBV4-1, the J call TRBJ2-2; 10 positions agree with TRBD1. The V gene's germline CDR1 is MGHRA and CDR2 YSYEKL. V lost 0 bases, J lost 4 bases, and 5 bases stayed unmatched. This CDR3 contains 17 residues. The CDR3 spells CASSQDTDRGLTGELFF. CDR3 coding DNA: TGCGCCAGCAGCCAAGACACAGACAGGGGGCTCACCGGGGAGCTGTTTTTT.

The V call is TRBV10-1, the J call TRBJ1-1; weak D call: TRBD1 (5 bases). Trimming removed 4 bases from V and 3 bases from J, with 12 bases in between. Germline CDR1 WNHNN, CDR2 SYGVQD (reference sequence). The CDR3 spans 14 residues. CDR3 sequence: CASSALRGYTEAFF. In nucleotides, the CDR3 is TGCGCCAGCAGTGCCCTACGGGGGTACACTGAAGCTTTCTTT.

The gene calls are TRBV28 and TRBJ2-7; a weak D match, TRBD1 (6 bases). With 4 bases removed from V and 2 bases from J, the gap between germline ends came to 12 bases. The CDR3 extends over 14 amino acids. CDR1 and CDR2 (germline): MDHEN, SYDVKM. The CDR3 spells CASSSGDGPYEQYF. In nucleotides, the CDR3 is TGTGCCAGCAGTTCAGGGGACGGCCCCTACGAGCAGTACTTC.

V and J are TRBV28 and TRBJ1-2; weak D call: TRBD1 (5 bases). V was cut by 3 bases and J by 0 bases, with 14 bases left in between. The CDR3 length is 16 residues. Per the germline V gene, CDR1 is MDHEN and CDR2 is SYDVKM. The CDR3 DNA follows: TGTGCCAGCAGTTTGCGGGGTGGAGGGGCTAACTATGGCTACACCTTC. Residues: CASSLRGGGANYGYTF.

The rearrangement joins TRBV19 to TRBJ2-4, with no clear D. V was pared by 3 bases and J by 0 bases, with 12 bases between. The CDR3 length is 16 residues. Germline V gene data show CDR1 as LNHDA and CDR2 as SQIVND (reference sequence). The CDR3 loop is CASSIRPELAKNIQYF. DNA of the CDR3: TGTGCCAGTAGTATCAGGCCCGAGCTAGCCAAAAACATTCAGTACTTC.

V gene TRBV5-1 combines with J gene TRBJ1-1; D perhaps matches TRBD1 (5 bases). The V gene lost 4 bases and the J gene lost 0 bases, with 16 bases spanning the gap. Looked up from germline, CDR1 is SGHRS and CDR2 is YFSETQ. The CDR3 spans 16 residues. In DNA form, the CDR3 reads TGCGCCAGCAGCCGAGCGTCGTCAGGGATGAACACTGAAGCTTTCTTT. This encodes CASSRASSGMNTEAFF.

This clone was counted once. The chain joins TRBV7-8 to TRBJ1-5, with TRBD1 as a possible D gene (6 bases). CDR3 size: 17 residues. V was pared by 5 bases and J by 0 bases, with 17 bases between. Per the germline V gene, CDR1 is SGHVS and CDR2 is FQNEAQ. CDR3 coding DNA: TGTGCCAGCAGCGAGCTTGCGCAGGGACATAGCAATCAGCCCCAGCATTTT. Its translation: CASSELAQGHSNQPQHF.

The rearrangement joins TRBV27 to TRBJ1-1, with D possibly matching TRBD1 (6 bases). The CDR3 length is 16 residues. Per the germline V gene, CDR1 is MNHEY and CDR2 is SMNVEV (reference sequence). V gave up 5 bases and J gave up 0 bases, with 16 bases separating them. CDR3 region: CASSTAGDRMNTEAFF. CDR3 coding DNA: TGTGCCAGCAGTACAGCAGGGGATAGGATGAACACTGAAGCTTTCTTT.

The V call is TRBV11-2, the J call TRBJ2-7; D is possibly TRBD1 (5 bases). V gave up 6 bases and J gave up 4 bases, with 19 bases separating them. The CDR3 consists of 15 residues. CDR1 and CDR2 (germline): SGHAT, FQNNGV. This chain's CDR3 is CASSSPPDTIYEQYF. The DNA for the CDR3 is TGTGCCAGCAGTTCCCCCCCGGACACCATATACGAGCAGTACTTC. Based on the CDR3 plus reference TRBV11-2 and TRBJ2-7, the full variable domain is EAGVAQSPRYKIIEKRQSVAFWCNPISGHATLYWYQQILGQGPKLLIQFQNNGVVDDSQLPKDRFSAERLKGVDSTLKIQPAKLEDSAVYLCASSSPPDTIYEQYFGPGTRLTVT.

This chain connects TRBV5-4 to TRBJ2-1, with a tentative D call TRBD2 (6 bases). Germline CDR1 is SGHNT and CDR2 is YYREEE (reference sequence). V was pared by 8 bases and J by 0 bases, with 18 bases between. There are 16 residues in the CDR3. The CDR3 loop reads CASSGRSGSSYNEQFF. As DNA, the CDR3 is TGTGCCAGTTCAGGGAGGTCCGGGAGCTCCTACAATGAGCAGTTCTTC.

J is TRBJ1-2 and V is TRBV5-6; D possibly corresponds to TRBD1 (5 bases). Per the germline V gene, CDR1 is SGHDT and CDR2 is YYEEEE. This CDR3 is 17 amino acids long. V shed 4 bases and J shed 3 bases, with 22 bases lying between them. The CDR3 nucleotides read TGTGCCAGCAGCCCCCAGGAAGGCGGCGGGACCTACTATGGCTACACCTTC. Translating gives CASSPQEGGGTYYGYTF.

V usage is TRBV7-2 and J usage is TRBJ2-3; 10 bases match TRBD2. Germline CDR1 SGHTA, CDR2 FQGNSA. This CDR3 contains 18 residues. With V trimmed by 7 bases and J by 10 bases, 23 bases remained unmatched. As DNA, the CDR3 is TGTGCCAGCACCCTCCCTATCCTGAGCGGGAGGGCCATCGACGCGCAGTATTTT. It codes for CASTLPILSGRAIDAQYF.